A single sample gave rise to the 8 T cell receptor beta chains below, sequenced in a study of CXCR3-negative and CXCR3-positive naive CD8 T cells. In preparing the TRB cDNA libraries, 5' RACE with UMI labels was used. One entry per CDR3 protein, without DNA, is what TCRdb gives after re-calling the 5' RACE reads. The sample table includes around 57,000 distinct CDR3 sequences. Sequencing was carried out using memory CD8+ T cells from blood. These receptor sequences come from a human donor in good health. Some clones in this sample may be carry-over from other donors' samples.

This chain links TRBV7-8 with TRBJ2-2. The V gene's germline CDR1 is SGHVS and CDR2 FQNEAQ. There are 15 residues in the CDR3. CDR3 loop: CASSLQDVSPGELFF.

The rearrangement joins TRBV27 to TRBJ1-1; the D gene TCRdb calls, TRBD1, cannot be checked with no DNA. There are 11 residues in the CDR3. CDR1 and CDR2 from the germline V gene are MNHEY and SMNVEV (reference sequence). The CDR3 is CASIRGTEAFF.

The chain combines TRBV5-1 with TRBJ2-5. This CDR3 contains 13 residues. Germline-derived CDR1 and CDR2 are SGHRS and YFSETQ. CDR3 protein: CASSLAWEKTQYF.

The V gene is TRBV5-1, the J gene TRBJ1-3. Germline CDR1 SGHRS, CDR2 YFSETQ. This CDR3 has 15 amino acids. The CDR3 spells CASSLSPTTANTIYF. Full variable domain (outside the CDR3, taken from reference TRBV5-1 and TRBJ1-3): KAGVTQTPRYLIKTRGQQVTLSCSPISGHRSVSWYQQTPGQGLQFLFEYFSETQRNKGNFPGRFSGRQFSNSRSEMNVSTLELGDSALYLCASSLSPTTANTIYFGEGSWLTVV.

According to its frequency, this clonotype is medium-sized. The V and J genes are TRBV15 and TRBJ1-5. CDR3 length: 17 residues. In germline, CDR1 is LNHNV, CDR2 YYDKDF (reference sequence). The CDR3 loop is CATSRDPEGLSNQPQHF.

V and J are TRBV14 and TRBJ2-7; lacking DNA, the TRBD1 call made by TCRdb goes unchecked. This CDR3 contains 15 residues. Germline V CDR1 and CDR2: SGHDN, FVKESK. The CDR3 loop reads CASSLPGQGSDEQYF.

The rearrangement uses TRBV9 and TRBJ1-1. CDR1 and CDR2 from the germline V gene are SGDLS and YYNGEE. The CDR3 length is 13 residues. CDR3: CASSVFLNTEAFF.

The chain couples TRBV7-7 to TRBJ2-5. CDR3 size: 14 residues. Per the germline V gene, CDR1 is SSHAT and CDR2 is FNYEAQ (reference sequence). CDR3 loop: CASSTDTYQETQYF.